What follows is one T cell receptor (beta chain) and its context. The antigen is not known. Construction of the TCRbeta library involved unique molecular identifiers. TCRdb reanalysed the PCR reads using MiXCR and keeps one entry per CDR3 protein. The sample has about 540,000 distinct CDR3 sequences, over 20% seen once. This entry comes from a study of T-cell reconstitution after alpha-beta-depleted transplantation in children. General observations from the study: There were some patients whose high TCRbeta diversity at day 60 came from surviving recipient T cells and thymic progenitors.

V was pared by 1 base and J by 15 bases, with 3 bases of the junction left unmatched. The germline gives CDR1 SGHDN, CDR2 FVKESK. The CDR3 covers 11 residues. The TCR comes from a boy under two years old with Wiskott-Aldrich syndrome, due to receive a stem cell transplant. This chain connects TRBV14 to TRBJ2-1, with 7 bases that match TRBD2. The sequenced sample was PBMCs, obtained before TCRalphabeta/CD19-depleted stem cell transplant. CDR3 in amino acids: CASSQATSLFF. The DNA for the CDR3 is TGTGCCAGCAGCCAAGCGACTAGCCTGTTCTTC.